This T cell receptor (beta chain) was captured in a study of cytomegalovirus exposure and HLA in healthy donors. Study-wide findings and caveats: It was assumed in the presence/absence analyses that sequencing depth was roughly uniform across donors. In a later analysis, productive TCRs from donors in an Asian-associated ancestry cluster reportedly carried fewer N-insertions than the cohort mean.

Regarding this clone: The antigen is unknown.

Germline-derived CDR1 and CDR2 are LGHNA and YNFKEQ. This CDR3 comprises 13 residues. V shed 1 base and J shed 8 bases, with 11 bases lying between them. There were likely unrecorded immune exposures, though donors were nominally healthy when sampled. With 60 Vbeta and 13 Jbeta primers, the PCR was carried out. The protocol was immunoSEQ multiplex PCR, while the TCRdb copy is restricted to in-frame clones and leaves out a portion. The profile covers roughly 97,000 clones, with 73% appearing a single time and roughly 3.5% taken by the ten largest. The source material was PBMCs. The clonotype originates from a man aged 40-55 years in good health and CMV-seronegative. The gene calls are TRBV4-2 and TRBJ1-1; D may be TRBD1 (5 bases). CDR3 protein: CASSQARAGEAFF. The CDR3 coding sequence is TGTGCCAGCAGCCAAGCCAGGGCCGGGGAAGCTTTCTTT.